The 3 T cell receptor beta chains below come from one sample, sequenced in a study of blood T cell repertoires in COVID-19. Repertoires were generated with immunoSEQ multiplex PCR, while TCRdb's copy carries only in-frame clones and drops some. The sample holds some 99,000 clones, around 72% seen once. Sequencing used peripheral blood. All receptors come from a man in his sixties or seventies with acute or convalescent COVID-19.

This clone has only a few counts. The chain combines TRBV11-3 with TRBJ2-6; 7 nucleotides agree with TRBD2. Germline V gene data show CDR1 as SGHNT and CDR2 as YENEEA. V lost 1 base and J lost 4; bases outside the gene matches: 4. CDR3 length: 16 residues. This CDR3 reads CASSLAGGGGANVLTF. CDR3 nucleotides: TGTGCCAGCAGCTTAGCGGGGGGAGGAGGGGCCAACGTCCTGACTTTC.

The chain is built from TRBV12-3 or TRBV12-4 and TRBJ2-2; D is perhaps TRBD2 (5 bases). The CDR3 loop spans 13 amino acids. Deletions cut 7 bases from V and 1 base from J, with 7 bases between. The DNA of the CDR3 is TGTGCCAGCAAGGACTTGAACACCGGGGAGCTGTTTTTT. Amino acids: CASKDLNTGELFF.

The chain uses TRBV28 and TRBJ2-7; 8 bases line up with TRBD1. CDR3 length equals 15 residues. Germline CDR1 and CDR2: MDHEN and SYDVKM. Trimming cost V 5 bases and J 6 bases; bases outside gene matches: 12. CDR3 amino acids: CASSTGQAGRGEQYF. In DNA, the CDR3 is TGTGCCAGCAGTACGGGACAGGCCGGCCGGGGCGAGCAGTACTTC.